This T cell receptor (beta chain) came from a study of PD-L1 blockade in urothelial cancer. Study-level information: Atezolizumab was started by patients at some point between 2012 and 2014 at 1,200 mg intravenously every 3 weeks.

General study findings and limits: Tumor-associated clones in blood expanded more at 3 weeks in durable-benefit patients.

With respect to this clone: The antigen is undetermined.

Spiked synthetic TCR analogs estimated absolute template abundance per PCR. This table comes from immunoSEQ multiplex PCR, and its TCRdb copy is limited to in-frame clones, with some not included. There are some 110,000 clones in the sample; 75% to 95% occur only once, and around 4% lies in the top ten. V shed 1 base and J 4 bases; nucleotides not matched to a gene: 6. CDR1 and CDR2 (germline): SGHAT, FQNNGV. The CDR3 consists of 15 residues. Time point described: peripheral blood 6 weeks after treatment start. Samples spanned pretreatment and treatment, with 1 to 8 time points per patient. This sequence was found in a man aged 55 to 70 with urothelial cancer. The V call is TRBV11-2, the J call TRBJ2-5, with 7 positions matching TRBD1. The sample was PBMCs, taken around atezolizumab (anti-PD-L1) treatment. CDR3 in DNA: TGTGCCAGCAGCTTAGCCAGGGGGTGGGGAGAGACCCAGTACTTC. Translation gives CASSLARGWGETQYF.